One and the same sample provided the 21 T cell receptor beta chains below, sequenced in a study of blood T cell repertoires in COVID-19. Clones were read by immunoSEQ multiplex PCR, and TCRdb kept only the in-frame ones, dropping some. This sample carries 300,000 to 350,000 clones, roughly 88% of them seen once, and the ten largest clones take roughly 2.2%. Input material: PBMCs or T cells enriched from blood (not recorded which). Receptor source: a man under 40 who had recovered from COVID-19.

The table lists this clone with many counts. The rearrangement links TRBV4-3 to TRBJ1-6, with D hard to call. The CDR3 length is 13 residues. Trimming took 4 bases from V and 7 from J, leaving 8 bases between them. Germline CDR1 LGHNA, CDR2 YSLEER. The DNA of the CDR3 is TGCGCCAGCAGCCCGGTGAGGAATTCACCCCTCCACTTT. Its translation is CASSPVRNSPLHF.

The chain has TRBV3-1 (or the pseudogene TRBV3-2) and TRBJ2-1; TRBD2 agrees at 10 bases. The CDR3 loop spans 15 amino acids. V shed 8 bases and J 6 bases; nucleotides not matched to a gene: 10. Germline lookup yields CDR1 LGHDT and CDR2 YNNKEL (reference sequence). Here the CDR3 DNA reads TGTGCCAGCGGGTTTAAGCGGGGGGGCCTCAATGAGCAGTTCTTC. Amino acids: CASGFKRGGLNEQFF.

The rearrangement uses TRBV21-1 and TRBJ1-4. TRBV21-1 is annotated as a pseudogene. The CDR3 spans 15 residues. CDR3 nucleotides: TGTGCCAGCAGCCTCGCAGAGGGAGGGAATGAAAAACTGTTTTTT. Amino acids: CASSLAEGGNEKLFF.

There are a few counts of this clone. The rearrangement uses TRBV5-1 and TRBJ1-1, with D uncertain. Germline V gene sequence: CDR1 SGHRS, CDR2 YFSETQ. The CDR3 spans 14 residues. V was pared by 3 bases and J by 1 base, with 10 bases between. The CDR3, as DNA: TGCGCCAGCAGCTCCGACGGGGAGAACACTGAAGCTTTCTTT. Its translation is CASSSDGENTEAFF.

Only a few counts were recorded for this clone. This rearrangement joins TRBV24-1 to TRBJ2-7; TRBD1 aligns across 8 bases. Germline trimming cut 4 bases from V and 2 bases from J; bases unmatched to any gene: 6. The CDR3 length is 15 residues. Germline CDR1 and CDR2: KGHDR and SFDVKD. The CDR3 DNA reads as TGTGCCACCAGTGAAACCGGGACAGGAACCTACGAGCAGTACTTC. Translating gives CATSETGTGTYEQYF.

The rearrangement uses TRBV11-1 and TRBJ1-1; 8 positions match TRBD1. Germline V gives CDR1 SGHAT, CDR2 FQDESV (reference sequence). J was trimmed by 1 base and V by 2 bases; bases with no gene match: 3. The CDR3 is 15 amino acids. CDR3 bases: TGTGCCAGCAGCTTACTCGACAGGGGGAACACTGAAGCTTTCTTT. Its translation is CASSLLDRGNTEAFF.

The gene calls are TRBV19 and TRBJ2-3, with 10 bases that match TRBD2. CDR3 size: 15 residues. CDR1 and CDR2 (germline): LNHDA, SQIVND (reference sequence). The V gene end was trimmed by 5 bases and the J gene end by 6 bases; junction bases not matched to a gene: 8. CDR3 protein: CASSLGSGGADTQYF. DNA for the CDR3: TGTGCCAGTAGTCTGGGGAGCGGGGGGGCGGATACGCAGTATTTT.

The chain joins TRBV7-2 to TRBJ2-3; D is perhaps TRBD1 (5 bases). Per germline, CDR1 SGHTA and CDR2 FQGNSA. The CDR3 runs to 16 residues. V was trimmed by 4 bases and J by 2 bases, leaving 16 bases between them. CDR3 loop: CASSSTTGRATDTQYF. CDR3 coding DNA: TGTGCCAGCAGCTCCACCACGGGCAGGGCCACAGATACGCAGTATTTT.

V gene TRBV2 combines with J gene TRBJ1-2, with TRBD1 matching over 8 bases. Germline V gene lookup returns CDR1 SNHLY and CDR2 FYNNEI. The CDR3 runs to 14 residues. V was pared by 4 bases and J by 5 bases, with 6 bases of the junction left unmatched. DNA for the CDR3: TGTGCCAGCAGTGGGGACAGGCCCACGTATGGCTACACCTTC. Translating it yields CASSGDRPTYGYTF.

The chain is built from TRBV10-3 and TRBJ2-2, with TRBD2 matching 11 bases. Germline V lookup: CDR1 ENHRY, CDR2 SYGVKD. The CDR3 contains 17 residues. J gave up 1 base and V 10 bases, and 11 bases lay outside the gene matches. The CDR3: CATLVLAGALNTGELFF. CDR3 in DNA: TGTGCCACCCTTGTACTAGCGGGGGCCCTGAACACCGGGGAGCTGTTTTTT.

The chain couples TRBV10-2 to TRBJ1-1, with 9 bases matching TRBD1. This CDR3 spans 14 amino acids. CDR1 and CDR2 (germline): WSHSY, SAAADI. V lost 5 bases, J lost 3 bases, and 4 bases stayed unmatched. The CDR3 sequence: CASSWDRVDTEAFF. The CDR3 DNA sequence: TGCGCCAGCAGTTGGGACAGGGTGGACACTGAAGCTTTCTTT.

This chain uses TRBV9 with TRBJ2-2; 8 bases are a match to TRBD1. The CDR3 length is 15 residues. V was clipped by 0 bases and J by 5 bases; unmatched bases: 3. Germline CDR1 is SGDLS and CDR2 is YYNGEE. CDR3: CASSVAGGDTGELFF. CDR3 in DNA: TGTGCCAGCAGCGTAGCAGGGGGCGATACCGGGGAGCTGTTTTTT.

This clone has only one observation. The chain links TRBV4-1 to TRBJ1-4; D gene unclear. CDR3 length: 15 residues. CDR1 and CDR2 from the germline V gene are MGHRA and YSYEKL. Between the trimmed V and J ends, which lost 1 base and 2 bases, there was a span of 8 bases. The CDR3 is CASSQAGGTNEKLFF. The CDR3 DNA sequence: TGCGCCAGCAGCCAAGCGGGTGGCACTAATGAAAAACTGTTTTTT.

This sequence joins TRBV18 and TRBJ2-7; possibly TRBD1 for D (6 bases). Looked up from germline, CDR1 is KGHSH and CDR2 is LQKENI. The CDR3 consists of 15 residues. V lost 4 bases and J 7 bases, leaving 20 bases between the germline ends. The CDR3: CASSHPMNRDGEQYF. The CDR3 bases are TGTGCCAGCTCACACCCCATGAACAGGGATGGAGAGCAGTACTTC.

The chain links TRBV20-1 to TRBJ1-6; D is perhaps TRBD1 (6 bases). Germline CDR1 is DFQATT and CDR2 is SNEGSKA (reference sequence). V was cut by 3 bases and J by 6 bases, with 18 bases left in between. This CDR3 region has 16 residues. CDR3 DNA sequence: TGCAGTGCTAGTCGAACGCCGGGGGGCCGTAATTCACCCCTCCACTTT. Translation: CSASRTPGGRNSPLHF.

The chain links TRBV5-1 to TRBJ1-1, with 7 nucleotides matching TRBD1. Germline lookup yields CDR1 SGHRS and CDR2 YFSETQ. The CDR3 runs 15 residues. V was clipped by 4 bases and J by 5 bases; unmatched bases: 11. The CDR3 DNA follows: TGCGCCAGCAGCGCTAGACAGGGCTCGGGGACTGAAGCTTTCTTT. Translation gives CASSARQGSGTEAFF.

The CDR3 region is CASSAGTGWTDTQYF. The CDR3 DNA sequence: TGTGCCAGCAGTGCCGGGACAGGTTGGACAGATACGCAGTATTTT. This rearrangement joins TRBV6-4 to TRBJ2-3; 8 nucleotides line up with TRBD1. Germline-derived CDR1 and CDR2 are MRHNA and SNTAGT. The CDR3 is made up of 15 amino acids. Trimming at V came to 4 bases and at J to 3 bases, leaving 6 bases not matched to a gene.

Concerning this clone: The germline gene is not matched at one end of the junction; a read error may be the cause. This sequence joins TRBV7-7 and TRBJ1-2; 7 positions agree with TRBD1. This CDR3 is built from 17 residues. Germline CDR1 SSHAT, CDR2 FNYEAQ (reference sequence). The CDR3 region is CASSFNYDREDSYGYTF. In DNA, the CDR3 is TGTGCTAGCAGCTTTAACTACGACAGGGAAGATTCTTATGGCTACACCTTC.

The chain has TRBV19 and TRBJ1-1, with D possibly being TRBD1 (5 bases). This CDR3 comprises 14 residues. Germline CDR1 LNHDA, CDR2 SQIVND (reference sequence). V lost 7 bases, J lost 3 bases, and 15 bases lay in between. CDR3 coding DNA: TGTGCCAGTACAGACCAGGGTAGGGACACTGAAGCTTTCTTT. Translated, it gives CASTDQGRDTEAFF.

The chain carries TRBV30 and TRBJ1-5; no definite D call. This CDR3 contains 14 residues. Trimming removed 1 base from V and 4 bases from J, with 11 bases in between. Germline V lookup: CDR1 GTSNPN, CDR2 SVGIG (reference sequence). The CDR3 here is CAWSEVGRNQPQHF. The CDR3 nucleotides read TGTGCCTGGAGTGAGGTAGGGAGGAATCAGCCCCAGCATTTT.

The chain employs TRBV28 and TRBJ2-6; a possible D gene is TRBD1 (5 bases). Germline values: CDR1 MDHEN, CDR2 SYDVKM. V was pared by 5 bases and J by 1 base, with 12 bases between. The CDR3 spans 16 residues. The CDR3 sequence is CASSILTVSGANVLTF. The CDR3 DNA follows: TGTGCCAGCAGTATCCTGACAGTTTCTGGGGCCAACGTCCTGACTTTC. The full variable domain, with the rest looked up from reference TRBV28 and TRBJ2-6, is DVKVTQSSRYLVKRTGEKVFLECVQDMDHENMFWYRQDPGLGLRLIYFSYDVKMKEKGDIPEGYSVSREKKERFSLILESASTNQTSMYLCASSILTVSGANVLTFGAGSRLTVL.